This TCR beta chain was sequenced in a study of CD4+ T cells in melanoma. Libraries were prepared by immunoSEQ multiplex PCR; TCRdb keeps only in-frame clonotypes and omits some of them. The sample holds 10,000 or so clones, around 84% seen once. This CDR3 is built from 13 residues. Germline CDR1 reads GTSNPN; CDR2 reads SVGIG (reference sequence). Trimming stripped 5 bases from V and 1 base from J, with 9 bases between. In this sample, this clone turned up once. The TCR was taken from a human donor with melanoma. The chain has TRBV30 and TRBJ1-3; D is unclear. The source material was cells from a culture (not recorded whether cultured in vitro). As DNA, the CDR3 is TGTGCCTGGGCGGCCTTATCTGGAAACACCATATATTTT. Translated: CAWAALSGNTIYF.